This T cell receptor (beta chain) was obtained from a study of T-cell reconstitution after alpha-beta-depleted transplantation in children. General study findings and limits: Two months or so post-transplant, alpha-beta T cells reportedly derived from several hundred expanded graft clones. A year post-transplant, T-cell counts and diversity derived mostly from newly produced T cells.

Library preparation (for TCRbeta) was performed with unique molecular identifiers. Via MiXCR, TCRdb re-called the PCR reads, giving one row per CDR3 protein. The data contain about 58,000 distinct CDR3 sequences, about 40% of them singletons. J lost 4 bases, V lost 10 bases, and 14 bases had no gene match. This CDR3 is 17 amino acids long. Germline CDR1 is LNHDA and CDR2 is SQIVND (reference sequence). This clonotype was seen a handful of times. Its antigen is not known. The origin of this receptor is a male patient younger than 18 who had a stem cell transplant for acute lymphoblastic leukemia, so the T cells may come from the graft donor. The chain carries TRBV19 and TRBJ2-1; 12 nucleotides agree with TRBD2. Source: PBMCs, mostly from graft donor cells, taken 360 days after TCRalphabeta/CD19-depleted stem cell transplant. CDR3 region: CATLGLAGSHGYNEQFF. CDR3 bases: TGTGCCACCCTAGGACTAGCGGGAAGTCACGGGTACAATGAGCAGTTCTTC. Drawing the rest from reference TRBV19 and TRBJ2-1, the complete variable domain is DGGITQSPKYLFRKEGQNVTLSCEQNLNHDAMYWYRQDPGQGLRLIYYSQIVNDFQKGDIAEGYSVSREKKESFPLTVTSAQKNPTAFYLCATLGLAGSHGYNEQFFGPGTRLTVL.